Sequencing of this T cell receptor beta chain was carried out in a study of early T cells in non-severe SARS-CoV-2 infection. Between the trimmed V and J ends, which lost 5 bases and 2 bases, there was a span of 17 bases. The germline CDR1 and CDR2 sequences are SGHAT and FQNNGV. The CDR3 is made up of 16 amino acids. This clonotype has only a few counts. As part of library construction, unique molecular identifiers were attached to individual cDNA molecules. TCRdb used MiXCR to reprocess the 5' RACE reads, holding one entry per CDR3 protein. This table holds about 52,000 distinct CDR3 sequences, 8.2% found once.

This TCR was recovered from an adult who was a healthcare worker with PCR-confirmed SARS-CoV-2 infection or an uninfected control (not recorded which). This rearrangement joins TRBV11-2 to TRBJ2-3, with D tentatively TRBD2 (5 bases). Material for sequencing was whole blood. CDR3: CASSSPWRSPTDTQYF. CDR3 DNA: TGTGCCAGCAGCAGTCCCTGGAGGAGCCCCACAGATACGCAGTATTTT.